Each of the 8 T cell receptor beta chains below was sequenced from the same sample in a study of CDR3 diversity in severe acne. One entry per CDR3 protein, called by TCRdb with MiXCR from the PCR reads. The sample consists of some 90,000 distinct CDR3 sequences, roughly 49% of them appearing once. Sample: blood. The receptor set was obtained from a male donor with severe acne vulgaris.

The CDR3 nucleotides read TGTGCCAGCAGCACCAGAGGGACCCTCTATGGCTACACCTTC. Encoded protein: CASSTRGTLYGYTF. The V call is TRBV7-2, the J call TRBJ1-2; perhaps TRBD1 as D (5 bases). Germline lookup yields CDR1 SGHTA and CDR2 FQGNSA. There are 14 residues in the CDR3. V was clipped by 5 bases and J by 4 bases, with 14 bases between them.

This clonotype appeared many times. The J gene is TRBJ2-3, the V gene TRBV19; 7 nucleotides agree with TRBD1. CDR3 length: 17 amino acids. Germline assignment: CDR1 LNHDA and CDR2 SQIVND (reference sequence). Trimming took 9 bases from V and 0 from J; bases not matched to a gene: 15. The CDR3 loop reads CARSVIGTATSTDTQYF. The CDR3 region has the DNA TGTGCCAGGAGCGTTATTGGGACAGCCACTAGCACAGATACGCAGTATTTT.

This rearrangement joins TRBV15 to TRBJ2-7, with a tentative D call TRBD2 (6 bases). This CDR3 is 17 amino acids long. The germline V and J ends were trimmed by 0 bases and 3 bases, with 18 bases remaining between them. The germline CDR1 and CDR2 sequences are LNHNV and YYDKDF (reference sequence). CDR3 sequence (DNA): TGTGCCACCAGCAGAGATGTGTCGGGACTCCCTGGCTACGAGCAGTACTTC. Its translation: CATSRDVSGLPGYEQYF.

This clonotype was observed a single time. Relative to the germline gene, one junction end is altered; a read error may explain this. The V and J genes are TRBV6-6 and TRBJ2-7, with 10 bases matching TRBD2. The CDR3 loop spans 15 amino acids. CDR1 and CDR2 (germline): MNHNY, SVGAGI (reference sequence). The CDR3 region is CACRYLGLAGVEQYF. CDR3 sequence (DNA): TGTGCCTGCAGATACCTCGGGCTAGCGGGAGTCGAGCAGTACTTC.

This clonotype showed up just once. Just one base apart from a much larger clone, this may be a read error. V is TRBV7-8 and J is TRBJ1-5, with 9 bases identical to TRBD1. V shed 5 bases, J shed 5 bases, and the junction held 7 bases outside the gene matches. This CDR3 region has 15 residues. Looked up from germline, CDR1 is SGHVS and CDR2 is FQNEAQ. CDR3 amino acids: CASSLGTGIDQPQHF. CDR3 sequence (DNA): TGTGCCAGCAGCCTTGGGACAGGGATTGATCAGCCCCAGCATTTT.

The genes are TRBV25-1 and TRBJ2-5, with D perhaps TRBD1 (6 bases). This CDR3 is 15 amino acids long. V lost 6 bases and J 5 bases, leaving 19 bases between the germline ends. Looked up from germline, CDR1 is MGHDK and CDR2 is SYGVNS. The CDR3 bases are TGTGCCAGCAGCCTATCGGGTACAGGGAGTGAGACCCAGTACTTC. Its protein is CASSLSGTGSETQYF.

This clonotype has only a few counts. The J gene is TRBJ1-2, the V gene TRBV27; unclear D gene. The CDR3 is made up of 15 amino acids. The germline CDR1 and CDR2 sequences are MNHEY and SMNVEV (reference sequence). Trimming removed 2 bases from V and 4 bases from J, with 14 bases in between. In nucleotides, the CDR3 is TGTGCCAGCAGTTTAACCCCGGAGGGAGCCTATGGCTACACCTTC. Encoded protein: CASSLTPEGAYGYTF.

On this clonotype: The germline gene is not matched at one end of the junction; a read error may be the cause. This chain uses TRBV27 with TRBJ2-2; TRBD2 agrees at 9 bases. The germline V gene encodes CDR1 MNHEY and CDR2 SMNVEV (reference sequence). There are 17 residues in the CDR3. CDR3 region: CASSIPTSGRGTGELFF. The DNA of the CDR3 is TGTGCCAGCAGTATACCGACTAGCGGCCGAGGGACCGGAGAGCTGTTTTTT.